This is a list of T cell receptor beta chains from one sample in a study of early T cells in non-severe SARS-CoV-2 infection. MiXCR was run by TCRdb on the 5' RACE reads, yielding one entry per CDR3 protein. The sample records fewer than 85,000 distinct CDR3 sequences, 11% being singletons. The sequencing used whole blood, collected at baseline. All receptors come from an adult who was a healthcare worker with PCR-confirmed SARS-CoV-2 infection or an uninfected control (not recorded which). CDR3s include the opening cysteine and the closing phenylalanine or tryptophan. Each record gives: CDR3 protein, CDR3 DNA, clone size, J gene, D gene, V gene. D genes are given only for firm matches. A row's size may be missing; if present it is once, few, many or a size class.

CDR3: CSASHPGATNEKLFF
DNA: TGCAGTGCTAGTCATCCGGGTGCAACTAATGAAAAACTGTTTTTT
size: few
J: TRBJ1-4
D: .
V: TRBV20-1

CDR3: CSAPWGAGNTIYF
DNA: TGCAGTGCCCCGTGGGGAGCTGGAAACACCATATATTTT
size: few
J: TRBJ1-3
D: .
V: TRBV20-1

CDR3: CASSLFLDGYTF
DNA: TGTGCCAGCAGTTTATTTTTGGATGGCTACACCTTC
size: .
J: TRBJ1-2
D: .
V: TRBV28

CDR3: CASSRITVGGGEKLFF
DNA: TGTGCCAGCAGCCGTATTACGGTCGGGGGCGGGGAAAAACTGTTTTTT
size: many
J: TRBJ1-4
D: .
V: TRBV11-2

CDR3: CASSPNGMGNSPLHF
DNA: TGTGCCAGCAGCCCGAATGGGATGGGTAATTCACCCCTCCACTTT
size: many
J: TRBJ1-6
D: .
V: TRBV9

CDR3: CASSLARGNEQFF
DNA: TGTGCCAGCAGCTTAGCTAGGGGTAATGAGCAGTTCTTC
size: many
J: TRBJ2-1
D: .
V: TRBV7-2

CDR3: CSASTRGGALNIQYF
DNA: TGCAGTGCTAGTACCCGCGGGGGGGCGTTAAACATTCAGTACTTC
size: few
J: TRBJ2-4
D: TRBD2
V: TRBV20-1

CDR3: CASSLPSSYGYTF
DNA: TGTGCCAGCAGCTTGCCCAGCAGCTATGGCTACACCTTC
size: .
J: TRBJ1-2
D: .
V: TRBV11-1

CDR3: CAAWNQGASYF
DNA: TGTGCCGCTTGGAATCAGGGGGCCTCGTACTTC
size: .
J: TRBJ2-4
D: TRBD1
V: TRBV6-5

CDR3: CASSPGLETVYGYTF
DNA: TGTGCCAGCAGCCCTGGCCTGGAGACAGTGTATGGCTACACCTTC
size: .
J: TRBJ1-2
D: .
V: TRBV4-2

CDR3: CASSFYRGAQPQHF
DNA: TGTGCCAGCAGCTTTTACAGGGGAGCTCAGCCCCAGCATTTT
size: few
J: TRBJ1-5
D: TRBD1
V: TRBV7-2

CDR3: CASSDPSGGAETQYF
DNA: TGCGCCAGCAGTGACCCTAGCGGGGGGGCAGAGACCCAGTACTTC
size: .
J: TRBJ2-5
D: TRBD2
V: TRBV10-1

CDR3: CSAREKYEQFF
DNA: TGCAGTGCTAGAGAAAAGTATGAGCAGTTCTTC
size: .
J: TRBJ2-1
D: .
V: TRBV20-1

CDR3: CASSFADRDSGNTIYF
DNA: TGTGCCAGCAGTTTCGCGGACAGAGACTCTGGAAACACCATATATTTT
size: .
J: TRBJ1-3
D: .
V: TRBV28

CDR3: CASSPWAGISPLHF
DNA: TGTGCCAGCAGTCCCTGGGCAGGGATATCACCCCTCCACTTT
size: many
J: TRBJ1-6
D: .
V: TRBV28

CDR3: CASSESKNNEQFF
DNA: TGCGCCAGCAGTGAATCCAAAAACAATGAGCAGTTCTTC
size: .
J: TRBJ2-1
D: .
V: TRBV10-1

CDR3: CASRRGDYEQYF
DNA: TGTGCCAGCAGGAGGGGGGACTACGAGCAGTACTTC
size: many
J: TRBJ2-7
D: .
V: TRBV12-3/TRBV12-4

CDR3: CSVTTGGNTEAFF
DNA: TGCAGCGTGACAACAGGGGGGAACACTGAAGCTTTCTTT
size: few
J: TRBJ1-1
D: TRBD1
V: TRBV29-1

CDR3: CASSLVIDYEQYF
DNA: TGTGCCAGCAGCTTGGTTATCGACTACGAGCAGTACTTC
size: many
J: TRBJ2-7
D: .
V: TRBV7-2

CDR3: CASSPSTSGIYNEQFF
DNA: TGTGCCAGCTCACCGAGCACTAGCGGGATTTACAATGAGCAGTTCTTC
size: .
J: TRBJ2-1
D: TRBD2
V: TRBV18

CDR3: CSAGAYQETQYF
DNA: TGCAGCGCCGGAGCATACCAAGAGACCCAGTACTTC
size: few
J: TRBJ2-5
D: .
V: TRBV29-1

CDR3: CASSSTLGTWANTEAFF
DNA: TGTGCCAGCAGTTCAACTCTCGGGACTTGGGCGAACACTGAAGCTTTCTTT
size: few
J: TRBJ1-1
D: .
V: TRBV27